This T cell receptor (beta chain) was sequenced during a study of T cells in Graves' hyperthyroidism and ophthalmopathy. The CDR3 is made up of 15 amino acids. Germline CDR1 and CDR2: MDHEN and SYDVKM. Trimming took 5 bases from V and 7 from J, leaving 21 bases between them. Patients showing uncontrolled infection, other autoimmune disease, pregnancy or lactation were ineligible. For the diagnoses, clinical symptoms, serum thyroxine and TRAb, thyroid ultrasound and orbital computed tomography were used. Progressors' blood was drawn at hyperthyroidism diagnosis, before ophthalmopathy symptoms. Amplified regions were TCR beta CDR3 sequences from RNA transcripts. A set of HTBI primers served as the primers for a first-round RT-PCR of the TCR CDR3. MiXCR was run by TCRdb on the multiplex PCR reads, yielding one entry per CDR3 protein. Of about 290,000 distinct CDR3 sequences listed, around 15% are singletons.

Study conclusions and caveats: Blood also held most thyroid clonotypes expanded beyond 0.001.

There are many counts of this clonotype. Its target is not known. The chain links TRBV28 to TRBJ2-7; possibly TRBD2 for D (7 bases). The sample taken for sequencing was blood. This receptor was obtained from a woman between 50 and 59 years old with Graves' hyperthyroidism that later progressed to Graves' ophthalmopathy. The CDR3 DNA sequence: TGTGCCAGCAGTACCCGCGCGGGGGCCCCTTGGGAGCAGTACTTC. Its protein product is CASSTRAGAPWEQYF.